This entry is about one T cell receptor (beta chain). Profiled with immunoSEQ multiplex PCR; TCRdb holds only in-frame clones, not every one. The profile shows about 180,000 clones, around 85% of them singletons. The data are from a study of blood T cell repertoires in COVID-19. Germline trimming cut 3 bases from V and 4 bases from J; bases unmatched to any gene: 6. CDR1 is LGHNA, CDR2 YSLEER, per germline. This CDR3 comprises 15 residues. The chain recombines TRBV4-3 with TRBJ2-1; 7 nucleotides align to TRBD1. Sequenced: peripheral blood. This TCR was recovered from a man aged 50 to 60 with active or convalescent COVID-19. CDR3 nucleotide sequence: TGCGCCAGCAGCCACGGACAGGCCGCATACAATGAGCAGTTCTTC. Protein product: CASSHGQAAYNEQFF.